This T cell receptor (beta chain) stems from a study of tissue T cells after allogeneic stem cell transplantation. The assay was immunoSEQ multiplex PCR, and TCRdb's table has in-frame clones only and misses some. The sample lists about 4,100 clones; around 58% were seen once. This TCR came from a female donor of 60 years or more with lung cancer. Sequencing used tissue from the esophagus, obtained at autopsy.

CDR3 in amino acids: CASSLVGQGASVSGGYTF. In DNA, the CDR3 is TGTGCCAGCAGCTTGGTGGGACAGGGGGCATCTGTTTCGGGTGGCTACACCTTC. The chain links TRBV5-6 to TRBJ1-2; 12 bases match TRBD1. Per germline, CDR1 SGHDT and CDR2 YYEEEE. The CDR3 loop spans 18 amino acids. After removal of 0 bases from V and 7 bases from J, the junction contained 13 bases not matched to a gene. Drawing the rest from reference TRBV5-6 and TRBJ1-2, the complete variable domain is DAGVTQSPTHLIKTRGQQVTLRCSPKSGHDTVSWYQQALGQGPQFIFQYYEEEERQRGNFPDRFSGHQFPNYSSELNVNALLLGDSALYLCASSLVGQGASVSGGYTFGSGTRLTVV.